Sequencing of this T cell receptor beta chain was carried out in a study of Graves' ophthalmopathy and Graves' hyperthyroidism. The study's findings and limits: Blood contained most expanded thyroid clonotypes exceeding 0.001 frequency.

Transcripts of RNA were the source for amplifying TCR beta CDR3 regions. A first-round RT-PCR used HTBI primers, followed by a second-round multiplex PCR. MiXCR was run by TCRdb on the multiplex PCR reads, yielding one entry per CDR3 protein. This table holds about 400,000 distinct CDR3 sequences, 15% found once. The germline CDR1 and CDR2 sequences are DFQATT and SNEGSKA (reference sequence). CDR3 length equals 15 residues. V lost 0 bases and J lost 4, with 15 bases in between. This clonotype was seen a handful of times. The antigen is not known. Hyperthyroidism patients, all newly diagnosed, had under 2 months' duration and ages of 18 to 65. Excluded: other autoimmune disease, uncontrolled infection, pregnancy or lactation.

The rearrangement uses TRBV20-1 and TRBJ2-5; D perhaps matches TRBD1 (6 bases). The sample was peripheral blood. The clonotype comes from a woman younger than 30 with stable Graves' hyperthyroidism. The CDR3 coding sequence is TGCAGTGCTAGAGATCCCAACAGGGCGATAGAGACCCAGTACTTC. Its translation: CSARDPNRAIETQYF.